Presented here are 32 T cell receptor beta chains from one specimen sequenced in a study of blood T cell repertoires in COVID-19. The method was immunoSEQ multiplex PCR; TCRdb's version includes in-frame clones alone and lacks a portion of them. The sample yields 40,000 to 55,000 clones, roughly nine tenths seen once. Specimen: peripheral blood. The receptors come from a woman of 80 years or more with acute or convalescent COVID-19.

The chain recombines TRBV6-5 with TRBJ2-7; 11 nucleotides match TRBD2. Germline lookup yields CDR1 MNHEY and CDR2 SVGAGI. Trimming removed 6 bases from V and 3 bases from J; junction bases left unmatched: 7. The CDR3 runs to 15 residues. The CDR3 DNA reads TGTGCCAGCAGGACCGGGACTAGCGGCGTCTACGAGCAGTACTTC. Its protein is CASRTGTSGVYEQYF.

This clone was detected only once. The chain uses TRBV30 and TRBJ2-3; D not resolved. Germline loops: CDR1 GTSNPN, CDR2 SVGIG (reference sequence). V lost 3 bases and J 0 bases, leaving 4 bases between the germline ends. This CDR3 is built from 12 residues. Here the CDR3 DNA reads TGTGCCTGGAGCCTCAGCACAGATACGCAGTATTTT. It specifies CAWSLSTDTQYF.

The chain carries TRBV30 and TRBJ2-3, with 9 bases lining up with TRBD1. With V trimmed by 1 base and J by 1 base, 6 bases remained unmatched. The CDR3 runs 16 residues. The germline V gene encodes CDR1 GTSNPN and CDR2 SVGIG (reference sequence). CDR3 residues: CAWSARQGGGTDTQYF. The CDR3 DNA is TGTGCCTGGAGTGCGAGACAGGGGGGCGGCACAGATACGCAGTATTTT.

V usage is TRBV27 and J usage is TRBJ2-3, with TRBD1 matching over 8 bases. V dropped 4 bases and J dropped 6; count of bases not matched to a gene: 12. CDR1 and CDR2 from the germline V gene are MNHEY and SMNVEV (reference sequence). The CDR3 has 16 residues. CDR3 coding DNA: TGTGCCAGCAGTTCACAGGGGGAGGCCAAATCCGATACGCAGTATTTT. It translates to CASSSQGEAKSDTQYF.

The V and J genes are TRBV25-1 and TRBJ2-1; 11 bases map to TRBD2. Germline V gives CDR1 MGHDK, CDR2 SYGVNS. CDR3 length equals 13 residues. The V segment lost 8 bases and the J segment 4 bases; nucleotides outside the gene matches: 1. CDR3 region: CASSSGRYNEQFF. CDR3 nucleotides: TGTGCCAGCTCTAGCGGGAGGTACAATGAGCAGTTCTTC.

The chain recombines TRBV19 with TRBJ1-5; D is uncertain. The V and J ends lost 3 bases and 3 bases respectively, with 15 bases between them. Looked up from germline, CDR1 is LNHDA and CDR2 is SQIVND (reference sequence). This CDR3 has 16 residues. CDR3 amino acids: CASSIAYLPPNQPQHF. CDR3 DNA sequence: TGTGCCAGTAGTATCGCATACTTACCTCCCAATCAGCCCCAGCATTTT. Variable domain in full (rest from reference TRBV19 and TRBJ1-5): DGGITQSPKYLFRKEGQNVTLSCEQNLNHDAMYWYRQDPGQGLRLIYYSQIVNDFQKGDIAEGYSVSREKKESFPLTVTSAQKNPTAFYLCASSIAYLPPNQPQHFGDGTRLSIL.

The chain joins TRBV11-2 to TRBJ1-4, with a possible D match to TRBD1 (6 bases). Trimming left V 5 bases short and J 6 bases short, with 16 bases between. The CDR3 covers 15 residues. The germline CDR1 and CDR2 sequences are SGHAT and FQNNGV. CDR3 in amino acids: CASSRGGVTYEKLFF. CDR3 DNA sequence: TGTGCCAGCAGCCGGGGGGGCGTGACTTATGAAAAACTGTTTTTT. The whole variable domain, filled in from reference TRBV11-2 and TRBJ1-4, reads EAGVAQSPRYKIIEKRQSVAFWCNPISGHATLYWYQQILGQGPKLLIQFQNNGVVDDSQLPKDRFSAERLKGVDSTLKIQPAKLEDSAVYLCASSRGGVTYEKLFFGSGTQLSVL.

This clone has a single count. The chain combines TRBV7-9 with TRBJ1-1; D may be TRBD1 (6 bases). The CDR3 contains 14 residues. Trimming pared 5 bases from V and 1 base from J, leaving 11 bases between. Germline values: CDR1 SEHNR, CDR2 FQNEAQ (reference sequence). The DNA for the CDR3 is TGTGCCAGCAGCCTAGGGACATGGAACACTGAAGCTTTCTTT. Its translation is CASSLGTWNTEAFF.

The chain links TRBV7-2 to TRBJ2-3; TRBD2 matches 8 bases. The V segment lost 5 bases and the J segment 2 bases; nucleotides outside the gene matches: 9. The CDR3 has 16 amino acids. Looked up from germline, CDR1 is SGHTA and CDR2 is FQGNSA. The CDR3 reads CASSPGTRGITDTQYF. CDR3 bases: TGTGCCAGCAGCCCGGGGACTAGAGGAATCACAGATACGCAGTATTTT.

This clone was observed once. The chain couples TRBV7-9 to TRBJ1-2, with a weak D call TRBD1 (5 bases). With 7 bases removed from V and 2 bases from J, the gap between germline ends came to 14 bases. CDR3 length: 14 residues. The germline V gene has CDR1 SEHNR and CDR2 FQNEAQ (reference sequence). Here the CDR3 reads CASIPRGGNYGYTF. The CDR3 region has the DNA TGTGCCAGCATCCCACGGGGGGGGAACTATGGCTACACCTTC. Based on the CDR3 plus reference TRBV7-9 and TRBJ1-2, the full variable domain is DTGVSQNPRHKITKRGQNVTFRCDPISEHNRLYWYRQTLGQGPEFLTYFQNEAQLEKSRLLSDRFSAERPKGSFSTLEIQRTEQGDSAMYLCASIPRGGNYGYTFGSGTRLTVV.

This clone was counted only a few times. CDR3 nucleotides: TGTGCCAGCAGCCAAGACAGGGGGAATTGGCAGCCCCAGCATTTT. Its protein product is CASSQDRGNWQPQHF. The rearrangement joins TRBV4-2 to TRBJ1-5, with 7 bases identical to TRBD1. Germline lookup yields CDR1 LGHNA and CDR2 YNFKEQ. The CDR3 extends over 15 amino acids. J lost 7 bases, V lost 0 bases, and 6 bases had no gene match.

The chain employs TRBV30 and TRBJ2-3; TRBD2 agrees at 8 bases. The junction had 0 bases not matched to a gene; V was cut back by 1 base and J by 3 bases. The germline V gene has CDR1 GTSNPN and CDR2 SVGIG (reference sequence). This CDR3 region has 13 residues. CDR3 DNA: TGTGCCTGGAGTGGACTAGCGACAGATACGCAGTATTTT. It encodes CAWSGLATDTQYF.

The V call is TRBV5-1, the J call TRBJ2-1; 13 nucleotides line up with TRBD2. The CDR3 spans 16 residues. The J segment lost 9 bases and the V segment lost 4 bases, leaving 10 bases of the junction unmatched. Germline V gene lookup returns CDR1 SGHRS and CDR2 YFSETQ. Written as DNA, the CDR3 is TGCGCCAGCAGCGAACTAGCGGGAGGGGGTCGTGGTGAGCAGTTCTTC. Translated: CASSELAGGGRGEQFF.

The gene calls are TRBV2 and TRBJ2-2, with 8 bases matching TRBD1. V was pared by 7 bases and J by 0 bases, with 4 bases of the junction left unmatched. This CDR3 region has 15 residues. CDR1 is SNHLY and CDR2 is FYNNEI in the germline V gene. The CDR3 DNA sequence: TGTGCCAGCAACCACAGGGGGGCGAACACCGGGGAGCTGTTTTTT. This codes for CASNHRGANTGELFF.

The chain is built from TRBV4-2 and TRBJ2-3; 9 bases match TRBD2. The CDR3 loop spans 17 amino acids. The V segment lost 4 bases and the J segment 0 bases; nucleotides outside the gene matches: 8. Germline CDR1 is LGHNA and CDR2 is YNFKEQ. The CDR3 is CASSPLLAGGSTDTQYF. Written as DNA, the CDR3 is TGTGCCAGCAGCCCCCTACTTGCGGGGGGGAGCACAGATACGCAGTATTTT.

The rearrangement links TRBV4-2 to TRBJ2-3; perhaps TRBD2 as D (6 bases). V was shortened by 1 base and J by 3 bases, with 17 bases between the two germline ends. The germline gives CDR1 LGHNA, CDR2 YNFKEQ. The CDR3 is 17 residues long. The CDR3 is CASSQVVGRGSTDTQYF. The CDR3 nucleotides are TGTGCCAGCAGCCAAGTCGTGGGGCGGGGCTCGACAGATACGCAGTATTTT.

The rearrangement links TRBV4-2 to TRBJ1-1; D gene unclear. Germline V lookup: CDR1 LGHNA, CDR2 YNFKEQ. CDR3 size: 15 residues. V shed 1 base and J shed 4 bases, with 13 bases lying between them. CDR3 region: CASSQAMRSGTEAFF. In DNA form, the CDR3 reads TGTGCCAGCAGCCAAGCGATGCGGTCGGGCACTGAAGCTTTCTTT.

This chain connects TRBV2 to TRBJ1-2; 10 bases map to TRBD1. V was clipped by 2 bases and J by 4 bases; unmatched bases: 4. The V gene's germline CDR1 is SNHLY and CDR2 FYNNEI. The CDR3 runs 15 residues. The CDR3 spells CASSERQGALYGYTF. Written as DNA, the CDR3 is TGTGCCAGCAGTGAACGACAGGGGGCACTCTATGGCTACACCTTC.

The CDR3 region is CASRRDMSAAQFF. The CDR3 DNA is TGTGCCAGCAGGAGGGACATGTCCGCGGCGCAGTTCTTC. The V gene is TRBV2, the J gene TRBJ2-1, with D maybe TRBD1 (6 bases). The CDR3 spans 13 residues. Trimming shortened V by 6 bases and J by 12 bases, and 18 bases separated the two germline ends. From germline, CDR1 is SNHLY and CDR2 FYNNEI.

The chain recombines TRBV6-7 with TRBJ2-1; 7 bases agree with TRBD1. TRBV6-7 is an ORF; its function is uncertain. The CDR3 runs to 13 residues. Trimming removed 5 bases from V and 6 bases from J; junction bases left unmatched: 4. The CDR3 spells CASSPRDSNEQFF. The CDR3 bases are TGTGCCAGCAGTCCCCGGGACAGCAATGAGCAGTTCTTC.

V usage is TRBV5-1 and J usage is TRBJ2-1; 8 bases are shared with TRBD2. With 0 bases clipped from V and 15 bases from J, the junction kept 5 bases outside the gene matches. Germline V gene data show CDR1 as SGHRS and CDR2 as YFSETQ. This CDR3 is 12 amino acids long. The CDR3 DNA is TGCGCCAGCAGCTTGGAAGCGGGAGTGTTGTTCTTC. This codes for CASSLEAGVLFF.

The chain employs TRBV27 and TRBJ1-4; weak D call: TRBD1 (6 bases). V gave up 4 bases and J gave up 4 bases, with 16 bases separating them. Germline CDR1 MNHEY, CDR2 SMNVEV (reference sequence). CDR3 length: 16 residues. DNA of the CDR3: TGTGCCAGCAGTTATCGGGGGGGCAGGGGTAATGAAAAACTGTTTTTT. Protein: CASSYRGGRGNEKLFF.

In this sample, this clone turned up a few times. The chain uses TRBV13 and TRBJ2-7; unclear D gene. V was pared by 3 bases and J by 4 bases, with 7 bases between. The germline gives CDR1 PRHDT, CDR2 FYEKMQ (reference sequence). The CDR3 extends over 12 amino acids. The CDR3 reads CASSFYKYEQYF. CDR3 nucleotides: TGTGCCAGCAGCTTTTACAAGTACGAGCAGTACTTC. Drawing the rest from reference TRBV13 and TRBJ2-7, the complete variable domain is AAGVIQSPRHLIKEKRETATLKCYPIPRHDTVYWYQQGPGQDPQFLISFYEKMQSDKGSIPDRFSAQQFSDYHSELNMSSLELGDSALYFCASSFYKYEQYFGPGTRLTVT.

This chain uses TRBV4-2 with TRBJ2-7; 7 bases fit TRBD2. This CDR3 comprises 16 residues. Looked up from germline, CDR1 is LGHNA and CDR2 is YNFKEQ. After removal of 0 bases from V and 3 bases from J, the junction contained 8 bases not matched to a gene. The CDR3 nucleotides are TGTGCCAGCAGCCAAGAATGGCGGGGGTCCGACTACGAGCAGTACTTC. This gives the protein CASSQEWRGSDYEQYF.

CDR3 residues: CASRKDRDTGELFF. As DNA, the CDR3 is TGTGCCAGCAGAAAGGACAGGGACACCGGGGAGCTGTTTTTT. The chain employs TRBV27 and TRBJ2-2, with 8 nucleotides matching TRBD1. Trimming cost V 6 bases and J 3 bases; bases outside gene matches: 3. The CDR3 totals 14 residues. Germline lookup yields CDR1 MNHEY and CDR2 SMNVEV (reference sequence).

The chain recombines TRBV19 with TRBJ2-3, with a possible D match to TRBD2 (5 bases). Trimming took 9 bases from V and 3 from J, leaving 16 bases between them. Germline values: CDR1 LNHDA, CDR2 SQIVND (reference sequence). The CDR3 runs 14 residues. The CDR3 reads CAREDLGRTDTQYF. The CDR3 nucleotides read TGTGCCAGGGAGGATCTAGGAAGAACAGATACGCAGTATTTT.

Worth noting for this clone: The junction departs from germline at one end; a sequencing error may be responsible. V usage is TRBV25-1 and J usage is TRBJ1-2, with 10 bases lining up with TRBD1. Germline V CDR1 and CDR2: MGHDK, SYGVNS. The CDR3 sequence is 11 residues long. The CDR3 here is CASSEGTGVRF. The CDR3 DNA reads as TGTGCCAGCAGTGAGGGGACAGGGGTCCGCTTC.

The V gene is TRBV11-3, the J gene TRBJ2-1; TRBD1 might be the D (5 bases). Germline CDR1 is SGHNT and CDR2 is YENEEA. Trimming cost V 5 bases and J 7 bases, with 15 bases left between them. This CDR3 contains 14 residues. CDR3 protein: CASSQSRVGNEQFF. As DNA, the CDR3 is TGTGCCAGCAGCCAAAGCAGGGTAGGGAATGAGCAGTTCTTC.

The rearrangement joins TRBV4-3 to TRBJ1-4; 11 positions match TRBD1. V lost 4 bases and J lost 3; bases outside the gene matches: 16. From germline, CDR1 is LGHNA and CDR2 YSLEER. The CDR3 consists of 20 residues. DNA for the CDR3: TGCGCCAGCAGCCGCGGTCCATGGACAGGGGGCGGGAGGGCTAATGAAAAACTGTTTTTT. It codes for CASSRGPWTGGGRANEKLFF.

The sample holds one count of this clone. The chain joins TRBV2 to TRBJ1-6, with D perhaps matching TRBD1 (5 bases). Germline CDR1 SNHLY, CDR2 FYNNEI. Trimming took 3 bases from V and 3 from J, leaving 9 bases between them. This CDR3 has 15 residues. The CDR3 nucleotides are TGTGCCAGCAGTGAGCCAGGGTACTATAATTCACCCCTCCACTTT. Protein product: CASSEPGYYNSPLHF.

The chain links TRBV25-1 to TRBJ2-1; the D is unclear. The ends were cut back, 7 bases at V and 4 bases at J, with 5 bases in the middle. CDR3 length: 11 amino acids. CDR1 is MGHDK and CDR2 is SYGVNS in the germline V gene. As DNA, the CDR3 is TGTGCCAGCAACTTATACAATGAGCAGTTCTTC. Its translation: CASNLYNEQFF.

The gene calls are TRBV5-1 and TRBJ2-7, with 10 bases identical to TRBD2. This CDR3 contains 15 residues. Germline V gene lookup returns CDR1 SGHRS and CDR2 YFSETQ. Trimming at V came to 0 bases and at J to 3 bases, leaving 3 bases not matched to a gene. The CDR3 DNA reads TGCGCCAGCAGCTTGGGTCTAGCGGGAGTCTACGAGCAGTACTTC. This sequence encodes CASSLGLAGVYEQYF. Full variable domain (remainder filled in from reference TRBV5-1 and TRBJ2-7): KAGVTQTPRYLIKTRGQQVTLSCSPISGHRSVSWYQQTPGQGLQFLFEYFSETQRNKGNFPGRFSGRQFSNSRSEMNVSTLELGDSALYLCASSLGLAGVYEQYFGPGTRLTVT.